The source of this T cell receptor (beta chain) is a study of control samples from healthy donors and cancer patients. Here immunoSEQ multiplex PCR was the method, and the copy in TCRdb shows in-frame clones only, minus some. The sample contains around 170,000 clones, around 88% of which appear only once. The CDR3 length is 16 residues. Germline V gene sequence: CDR1 SNHLY, CDR2 FYNNEI. The V end lost 2 bases, the J end lost 6 bases, and 18 bases lay between the germline ends. This sequence originates from a woman aged 30 to 39 in good health. The specimen sequenced was blood. The chain couples TRBV2 to TRBJ2-3; D is possibly TRBD2 (5 bases). The CDR3 nucleotides read TGTGCCAGCAGTGAAAGCGCCTACGACTATGAGGATACGCAGTATTTT. Protein: CASSESAYDYEDTQYF.